This T cell receptor (beta chain) was sequenced during a study of OX40 agonist ivuxolimab in advanced cancers. The CDR3 is made up of 15 amino acids. The V and J ends lost 0 bases and 5 bases respectively, with 12 bases between them. The germline gives CDR1 SGHRS, CDR2 YFSETQ. TCRdb's copy holds only in-frame clones and misses some; the assay was immunoSEQ multiplex PCR. The sample lists 67,000 or so clones, 88% occurring once. This sample comprised CD4+ or CD8+ T cells sorted from blood, obtained in a trial of the OX40 agonist ivuxolimab. The TCR originated in an adult with an advanced solid tumor such as melanoma, head and neck, liver or kidney cancer. This chain links TRBV5-1 with TRBJ1-5; unclear D gene. DNA for the CDR3: TGCGCCAGCAGCTTGGAGGGTAGAACAGATCAGCCCCAGCATTTT. This codes for CASSLEGRTDQPQHF.